The 7 T cell receptor beta chains reported below all come from one sample, sequenced in a study of T-cell reconstitution after alpha-beta-depleted transplantation in children. It was with unique molecular identifiers that the TCRbeta library was prepared. TCRdb fed the PCR reads into MiXCR, producing one record per CDR3 protein. Of about 230,000 distinct CDR3 sequences listed, 9.7% are singletons. The sequencing here drew on PBMCs from the stem cell graft donor, taken from the stem cell graft. The receptor source for this set is a human donor who donated a stem cell graft to a child with SCID.

This clonotype came up many times. The genes are TRBV12-3 or TRBV12-4 and TRBJ1-2; D is unclear. The CDR3 has 15 residues. V dropped 3 bases and J dropped 0 bases, with 11 bases sitting between them. The CDR3 DNA is TGTGCCAGCAGTTTGGGTAAAGCCTCTAACTATGGCTACACCTTC. Protein sequence: CASSLGKASNYGYTF.

This clonotype was counted many times. V gene TRBV29-1 combines with J gene TRBJ1-4; 9 bases fit TRBD1. Trimming took 6 bases from V and 3 from J; bases not matched to a gene: 5. The CDR3 extends over 14 amino acids. CDR1 is SQVTM, CDR2 ANQGSEA, per germline. The CDR3 spells CSVLGQGSNEKLFF. CDR3 DNA: TGCAGCGTCCTCGGACAGGGGTCTAATGAAAAACTGTTTTTT. Filled out from reference TRBV29-1 and TRBJ1-4, the complete variable domain reads SAVISQKPSRDICQRGTSLTIQCQVDSQVTMMFWYRQQPGQSLTLIATANQGSEATYESGFVIDKFPISRPNLTFSTLTVSNMSPEDSSIYLCSVLGQGSNEKLFFGSGTQLSVL.

This clonotype was detected many times. The chain links TRBV7-2 to TRBJ2-1; tentative D call: TRBD2 (5 bases). Trimming shortened V by 1 base and J by 15 bases, and 13 bases separated the two germline ends. This CDR3 region has 12 residues. The germline CDR1 and CDR2 sequences are SGHTA and FQGNSA. The CDR3: CASSLGRLPPFF. CDR3 sequence (DNA): TGTGCCAGCAGCTTAGGGAGGCTACCTCCGTTCTTC.

This clonotype was observed many times. The chain is built from TRBV20-1 and TRBJ2-7; the D gene could be TRBD1 or TRBD2 (5 bases each). The CDR3 spans 16 residues. CDR1 and CDR2 from the germline V gene are DFQATT and SNEGSKA (reference sequence). The ends were cut back, 3 bases at V and 4 bases at J, with 22 bases in the middle. The CDR3 protein is CSASPRTGLRVYEQYF. As DNA, the CDR3 is TGCAGTGCTAGCCCTAGAACGGGGCTACGGGTTTACGAGCAGTACTTC.

This clonotype was counted at least ten times. The chain combines TRBV20-1 with TRBJ2-3, with TRBD2 matching over 7 bases. The CDR3 runs to 13 residues. V dropped 4 bases and J dropped 2; count of bases not matched to a gene: 3. CDR1 is DFQATT and CDR2 is SNEGSKA in the germline V gene (reference sequence). The CDR3 bases are TGCAGTGCTATCCGGGGGGACACAGATACGCAGTATTTT. It encodes CSAIRGDTDTQYF.

This clonotype was counted many times. The gene calls are TRBV7-9 and TRBJ1-1; D uncertain. Looked up from germline, CDR1 is SEHNR and CDR2 is FQNEAQ (reference sequence). Trimming removed 2 bases from V and 4 bases from J, with 8 bases in between. This CDR3 has 13 residues. The CDR3 loop reads CASSLKPATEAFF. In nucleotides, the CDR3 is TGTGCCAGCAGCTTAAAGCCTGCCACTGAAGCTTTCTTT.

There are many counts of this clonotype. The chain employs TRBV3-1 and TRBJ2-5; TRBD2 is a possible D gene (5 bases). Per the germline V gene, CDR1 is LGHDT and CDR2 is YNNKEL (reference sequence). V was pared by 1 base and J by 2 bases, with 8 bases between. The CDR3 loop spans 14 amino acids. The CDR3 sequence: CASSQGGPQETQYF. CDR3 nucleotide sequence: TGTGCCAGCAGCCAAGGCGGGCCTCAAGAGACCCAGTACTTC.